This T cell receptor (beta chain) was sequenced for a study of Ad26.COV2.S vaccination and SARS-CoV-2 variants. Study-level results: After vaccination, substantial breadth of spike-specific CD8+ and CD4+ responses was reported.

As for treatment: about 20 received Ad26.COV2.S at low or high dose, single or two shots; about five received placebo; per-sample allocation not given. The investigators took samples on day 63 after the first vaccine or placebo injection. Germline CDR1 is MGHRA and CDR2 is YSYEKL. The CDR3 length is 15 residues. Between the trimmed V and J ends, which lost 7 bases and 4 bases, there was a span of 16 bases. The data were produced by immunoSEQ multiplex PCR, yet TCRdb's version contains in-frame clones alone and is incomplete. The sample includes about 350,000 clones, about 87% of them seen just once. With respect to this clone: What it binds is not known.

The receptor was isolated from a person aged 18-65 years who received the Ad26.COV2.S COVID-19 vaccine or a placebo. Specimen: peripheral blood, collected in a trial of Ad26.COV2.S vaccine versus placebo. The V and J genes are TRBV4-1 and TRBJ2-2; D is unclear. Here the CDR3 DNA reads TGCGCCAGCAAACTCGACATATCAGGCACCGGGGAGCTGTTTTTT. Translating gives CASKLDISGTGELFF.